This TCR beta chain comes out of a study of shared clonotypes between healthy human individuals. Note on this clone: The antigen remains unidentified.

General observations from the study: As a rule, naive subsets had a larger estimated richness than memory subsets.

The method was immunoSEQ multiplex PCR; TCRdb's version includes in-frame clones alone and lacks a portion of them. The sample comprises roughly 2.6 million clones, roughly nine tenths of which are singletons, and roughly 0.13% rests with the top ten. The germline gives CDR1 SGHNT, CDR2 YYREEE (reference sequence). The CDR3 sequence is 14 residues long. V was pared by 4 bases and J by 6 bases, with 8 bases of the junction left unmatched. The chain carries TRBV5-4 and TRBJ2-7; 9 nucleotides agree with TRBD1. The receptor's source is a man aged 18 to 30 in good health. Sequencing was carried out using naive CD4+ T cells sorted from blood. Subset noted: CD45RA+ positively selected. The CDR3 spells CASSGRDRAFEQYF. The CDR3 DNA sequence: TGTGCCAGCAGCGGCCGGGACAGGGCCTTCGAGCAGTACTTC.